A selection of T cell receptor beta chains follows, all from one sample in a study of blood T cells in healthy people across ages. TCRdb itself ran the 5' RACE reads through MiXCR, one entry per CDR3 protein. The sample includes approximately 700,000 distinct CDR3 sequences, about 30% of them seen just once. What was sequenced was blood. The receptors come from a woman older than 75 in good health. The CDR3 runs from the conserved cysteine through the conserved F or W. Each record gives: J gene, V gene, CDR3 protein.

>TRBJ2-3|TRBV7-9
CASSPNLVGRTDTQYF
>TRBJ2-3|TRBV20-1
CSARSSGRDTQYF
>TRBJ2-1|TRBV20-1
CTTRGGNNEQFF
>TRBJ2-3|TRBV2
CASSVDTQYF
>TRBJ1-2|TRBV4-1
CASSQEARGYGYTF
>TRBJ2-3|TRBV20-1
CSARPDRSTDTQYF
>TRBJ2-2|TRBV5-1
CASSLRGGSTGELFF
>TRBJ1-1|TRBV5-1
CASSFDSEAFF
>TRBJ2-3|TRBV20-1
CSAGPADTQYF
>TRBJ2-7|TRBV6-5
CASSYSWRAPSYEQYF
>TRBJ2-1|TRBV9
CASSLLGGGQYNEQFF
>.|TRBV12-3/TRBV12-4
CASGTSGRYEQYF
>TRBJ2-7|TRBV4-1
CASSHPGAGGCYEQYF
>TRBJ2-3|TRBV18
CASSPRKGGGDTQYF
>TRBJ2-7|TRBV12-5
CASGLDMDPGRDEQYF
>TRBJ1-1|TRBV19
CASSTSSRRNTEAFF
>TRBJ2-3|TRBV29-1
CSVLRGLTDTQYF
>TRBJ2-1|TRBV6-6
CASSYETGGDEQFF
>TRBJ1-1|TRBV6-1
CAIRGQLNTEAFF
>TRBJ2-5|TRBV12-3/TRBV12-4
CASSLHSLGIETQYF
>TRBJ1-4|TRBV29-1
CSVGQGGEKLFF
>TRBJ2-3|TRBV11-3
CASSNTGGDTQYF
>TRBJ2-1|TRBV5-4
CASSLVNLALNEQFF
>TRBJ2-7|TRBV20-1
CSAKSWDRGLHEQYF
>TRBJ1-5|TRBV11-1
CAGIRTGRRLNQPQHF
>TRBJ2-3|TRBV12-3/TRBV12-4
CAREVADMQYF
>TRBJ1-1|TRBV7-8
CASSRAAGMNTEAFF
>TRBJ1-2|TRBV7-9
CASSLEAGRNYGYTF
>TRBJ1-2|TRBV2
CASSEVRDRAYGYTF
>TRBJ2-4|TRBV20-1
CSARSLAKNIQYF
>TRBJ2-4|TRBV4-1
CASSPFGPDSLAKNIQYF
>TRBJ1-4|TRBV12-3/TRBV12-4
CASSLLGTDNEKLFF
>TRBJ2-7|TRBV27
CASSHRGYEQYF
>TRBJ1-1|TRBV10-3
CAIKQSQGWNTEAFF
>TRBJ1-2|TRBV29-1
CSVTQGGGYTF
>TRBJ1-2|TRBV7-2
CASSFGRDGSGYTF
>TRBJ2-1|TRBV7-2
CASSLAPTSPYNEQFF
>TRBJ2-1|TRBV20-1
CSARTGGLYNEQFF
>TRBJ2-3|TRBV20-1
CSAMGTDTQYF
>TRBJ1-1|TRBV7-6
CASSGDSYTEAFF
>TRBJ2-1|TRBV5-6
CASSGPGPAYNEQFF
>TRBJ2-1|TRBV3-1
CASSQEILAGDNEQFF
>TRBJ2-1|TRBV12-3/TRBV12-4
CASSLGGYNEQFF
>TRBJ2-3|TRBV20-1
CSAPPGLAPRSTDTQYF
>TRBJ1-1|TRBV20-1
CSARDVSTEAFF
>TRBJ1-5|TRBV9
CAGSVDGGDRTPQHF